One sample yielded the 2 T cell receptor beta chains listed below, sequenced in a study of blood T cell repertoires in COVID-19. Using immunoSEQ multiplex PCR, the repertoire was profiled, and TCRdb retains in-frame clones only, with some absent. The sample yields about 110,000 clones, 85% to 90% seen once. Sequenced material: peripheral blood. These receptors all stem from a woman of 80 years or more with acute or convalescent COVID-19.

The V gene is TRBV19, the J gene TRBJ2-3; no definite D call. CDR1 is LNHDA and CDR2 is SQIVND in the germline V gene (reference sequence). The V end lost 9 bases, the J end lost 6 bases, and 13 bases lay between the germline ends. The CDR3 loop spans 12 amino acids. CDR3 sequence (DNA): TGTGCCAGCCTCGGGTCGGCGGATACGCAGTATTTT. The encoded protein is CASLGSADTQYF. Supplemented by reference TRBV19 and TRBJ2-3, the full variable domain reads DGGITQSPKYLFRKEGQNVTLSCEQNLNHDAMYWYRQDPGQGLRLIYYSQIVNDFQKGDIAEGYSVSREKKESFPLTVTSAQKNPTAFYLCASLGSADTQYFGPGTRLTVL.

CDR3 bases: TGTGCTAGTGGTTTGGGGCGCAATCAGCCCCAGCATTTT. Translating it yields CASGLGRNQPQHF. This chain uses TRBV12-5 with TRBJ1-5; D is unresolved. Germline assignment: CDR1 LGHNT and CDR2 FRNRAP. Trimming took 1 base from V and 2 from J, leaving 3 bases between them. This CDR3 has 13 residues.